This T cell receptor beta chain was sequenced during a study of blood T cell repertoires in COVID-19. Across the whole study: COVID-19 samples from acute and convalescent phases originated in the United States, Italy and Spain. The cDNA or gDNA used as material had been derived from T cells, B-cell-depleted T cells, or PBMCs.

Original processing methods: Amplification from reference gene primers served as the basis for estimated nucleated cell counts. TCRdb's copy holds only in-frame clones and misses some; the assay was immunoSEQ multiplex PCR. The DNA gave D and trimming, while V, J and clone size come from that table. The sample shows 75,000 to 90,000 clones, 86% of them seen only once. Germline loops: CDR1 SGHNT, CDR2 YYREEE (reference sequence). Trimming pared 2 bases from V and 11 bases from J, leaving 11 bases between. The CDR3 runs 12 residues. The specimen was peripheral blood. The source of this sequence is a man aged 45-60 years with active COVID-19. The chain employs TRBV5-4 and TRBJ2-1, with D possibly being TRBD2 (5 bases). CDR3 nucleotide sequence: TGTGCCAGCAGCTTAGTCACTAGTCAGCAGTTCTTC. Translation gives CASSLVTSQQFF.